This T cell receptor (beta chain) was found in a study of circulating tumor DNA in untreated peripheral T-cell lymphoma listed by TCRdb under 2021. Note on this clone: No cognate antigen has been identified for it. No base qualities exist here, and no much larger clone lies one base off it.

Broader findings and caveats from the paper: Tumor-specific clonotypes were identified in roughly 75% of patients, from about nine tenths of baseline tissues and 67% of baseline serum samples.

V is pared back by 6 bases and J by 5 bases, with 11 bases lying between the germline termini. Counted from cysteine to phenylalanine, this CDR3 has 12 amino acids. The sequence is cut down to CDR3 DNA, 36 bases in frame from base 1. The germline V gene supplies CDR1 MDHEN and CDR2 SYDVKM. The protocol used for the library was the immunoSEQ multiplex PCR assay. TCRdb mirrors the immuneACCESS table, restricted to in-frame sequences. Some clones are absent from its copies; in checked studies, under half trace to an unresolved V gene, and the reason for the others is unknown. The sample table lists some 2,400 clones, almost 85% of them with a count of one. Around 33% of the sample goes to the ten largest clones. To find tumor-specific TCR clonotypes, researchers sequenced baseline tumor tissue that had been collected prior to treatment. Next-generation sequencing of T-cell receptor sequences was used to monitor peripheral T-cell lymphoma patients receiving frontline treatment on a trial.

The chain joins TRBV28 to TRBJ2-7, with no confident D gene call. The sequenced sample was tumor tissue. This clonotype was sampled from a human donor with peripheral T-cell lymphoma. The nucleotide sequence reads as follows: TGTGCCAGCAGCCGCCGACGGGACGAGCAGTACTTC. This encodes CASSRRRDEQYF.